A single sample is the source of the 23 T cell receptor beta chains below, sequenced in a study of T cell responses to AZD1222 COVID-19 vaccine. Profiling relied on immunoSEQ multiplex PCR, and the TCRdb table lists in-frame clones only, not all of them. The data show approximately 140,000 clones, roughly 88% seen once. Sequencing was performed on peripheral blood, taken on day 0 of AZD1222 vaccination. These receptors originate from an adult in good health.

The genes are TRBV28 and TRBJ1-2, with TRBD1 matching over 9 bases. Germline-derived CDR1 and CDR2 are MDHEN and SYDVKM. The CDR3 has 16 residues. Losses at the gene ends were 5 bases for V and 1 base for J; bases not matched to a gene: 8. The CDR3 DNA reads as TGTGCCAGCAGTCCAACTTACAGGGGGCGTAACTATGGCTACACCTTC. Amino acid sequence: CASSPTYRGRNYGYTF.

The chain combines TRBV10-3 with TRBJ1-2, with 9 bases identical to TRBD1. V lost 7 bases and J lost 5; bases outside the gene matches: 8. The CDR3 loop spans 14 amino acids. From germline, CDR1 is ENHRY and CDR2 SYGVKD. This chain's CDR3 is CAITSGTGSYGYTF. DNA of the CDR3: TGTGCCATCACCTCCGGGACAGGGTCTTATGGCTACACCTTC.

This chain connects TRBV6-2 or TRBV6-3 to TRBJ2-7, with 11 bases lining up with TRBD1. From germline, CDR1 is MNHEY and CDR2 SVGEGT. The CDR3 consists of 16 residues. With 2 bases clipped from V and 3 bases from J, the junction kept 6 bases outside the gene matches. This chain's CDR3 is CASSYEQGTGGYEQYF. Here the CDR3 DNA reads TGTGCCAGCAGTTACGAACAGGGGACAGGGGGCTACGAGCAGTACTTC.

The chain is built from TRBV18 and TRBJ1-2; 7 bases are shared with TRBD1. Trimming at V came to 2 bases and at J to 3 bases, leaving 6 bases not matched to a gene. This CDR3 spans 15 amino acids. Germline V gives CDR1 KGHSH, CDR2 LQKENI. This CDR3 reads CASSPDLQGDYGYTF. In DNA form, the CDR3 reads TGTGCCAGCTCACCAGATCTTCAGGGGGACTATGGCTACACCTTC. Variable domain in full (rest from reference TRBV18 and TRBJ1-2): NAGVMQNPRHLVRRRGQEARLRCSPMKGHSHVYWYRQLPEEGLKFMVYLQKENIIDESGMPKERFSAEFPKEGPSILRIQQVVRGDSAAYFCASSPDLQGDYGYTFGSGTRLTVV.

The V and J genes are TRBV9 and TRBJ2-2, with 9 bases matching TRBD2. Germline V lookup: CDR1 SGDLS, CDR2 YYNGEE. V gave up 4 bases and J gave up 5 bases; unmatched junction bases: 9. The CDR3 totals 16 residues. The CDR3 loop reads CASSSRGGGATGELFF. CDR3 bases: TGTGCCAGCAGCTCCCGTGGCGGGGGGGCAACCGGGGAGCTGTTTTTT.

The J gene is TRBJ1-1, the V gene TRBV6-5; tentative D call: TRBD1 (5 bases). The CDR3 runs to 13 residues. Germline loops: CDR1 MNHEY, CDR2 SVGAGI. The V gene lost 7 bases and the J gene lost 7 bases, with 16 bases spanning the gap. The CDR3 is CASNSYRGVEAFF. For the CDR3, the DNA is TGTGCCAGCAACTCATATCGAGGGGTTGAAGCTTTCTTT.

The V gene is TRBV6-5, the J gene TRBJ1-5, with 7 bases matching TRBD1. The germline gives CDR1 MNHEY, CDR2 SVGAGI. V gave up 7 bases and J gave up 5 bases; unmatched junction bases: 8. This CDR3 region has 14 residues. CDR3 protein: CASTKIQGYQPQHF. For the CDR3, the DNA is TGTGCCAGCACCAAAATACAGGGGTATCAGCCCCAGCATTTT.

The gene calls are TRBV4-2 and TRBJ1-2; tentative D call: TRBD1 (5 bases). Trimming took off 0 bases at V and 4 bases at J, with 12 bases between the two ends. Germline V gene data show CDR1 as LGHNA and CDR2 as YNFKEQ. CDR3 length: 15 residues. The DNA for the CDR3 is TGTGCCAGCAGCCAAGAGGCTCAGGGAGCCTATGGCTACACCTTC. Translation gives CASSQEAQGAYGYTF.

This chain uses TRBV10-3 with TRBJ2-5; no definite D call. Germline V gene sequence: CDR1 ENHRY, CDR2 SYGVKD. The CDR3 sequence is 12 residues long. V shed 8 bases and J shed 4 bases, with 11 bases lying between them. The CDR3 sequence: CAIGGELETQYF. Written as DNA, the CDR3 is TGTGCCATCGGTGGGGAACTAGAGACCCAGTACTTC.

The V gene is TRBV11-2, the J gene TRBJ2-2, with TRBD1 matching 8 bases. The ends lost 2 bases at V and 7 bases at J; junction bases unmatched: 12. The germline gives CDR1 SGHAT, CDR2 FQNNGV. The CDR3 contains 17 residues. CDR3 DNA sequence: TGTGCCAGCAGCTTACCCCTGACCCAGGGGGCCGGCGGGGAGCTGTTTTTT. Its translation is CASSLPLTQGAGGELFF.

This clone was counted once. This rearrangement joins TRBV7-9 to TRBJ1-2, with 9 positions matching TRBD1. Germline V CDR1 and CDR2: SEHNR, FQNEAQ (reference sequence). Unmatched junction bases numbered 1, after V lost 1 base and J lost 4 bases. The CDR3 is made up of 14 amino acids. This CDR3 reads CASSLETGGYGYTF. The CDR3 DNA is TGTGCCAGCAGCTTAGAGACAGGGGGCTATGGCTACACCTTC.

In this sample, this clone turned up once. V is TRBV4-2 and J is TRBJ2-7; 7 positions match TRBD1. CDR1 and CDR2 (germline): LGHNA, YNFKEQ. This CDR3 is 14 amino acids long. The ends lost 1 base at V and 6 bases at J; junction bases unmatched: 6. CDR3 residues: CASSQVGTDIEQYF. The DNA for the CDR3 is TGTGCCAGCAGCCAAGTTGGGACAGATATCGAGCAGTACTTC.

This clone appeared a single time. This rearrangement joins TRBV18 to TRBJ2-5; the D gene is possibly TRBD1 (6 bases). V dropped 2 bases and J dropped 5 bases, with 9 bases sitting between them. The germline CDR1 and CDR2 sequences are KGHSH and LQKENI. There are 13 residues in the CDR3. The CDR3: CASSPGGHETQYF. CDR3 coding DNA: TGTGCCAGCTCACCAGGGGGCCATGAGACCCAGTACTTC.

This sequence joins TRBV15 and TRBJ1-4; 7 bases align to TRBD1. This CDR3 spans 17 amino acids. Germline V CDR1 and CDR2: LNHNV, YYDKDF (reference sequence). Trimming removed 3 bases from V and 4 bases from J; junction bases left unmatched: 11. CDR3 coding DNA: TGTGCCACCAGCAGTTCGGGAGAGGGACAGTATAATGAAAAACTGTTTTTT. Its protein product is CATSSSGEGQYNEKLFF. The variable domain in full, with the rest retrieved from reference TRBV15 and TRBJ1-4, is DAMVIQNPRYQVTQFGKPVTLSCSQTLNHNVMYWYQQKSSQAPKLLFHYYDKDFNNEADTPDNFQSRRPNTSFCFLDIRSPGLGDTAMYLCATSSSGEGQYNEKLFFGSGTQLSVL.

J is TRBJ2-2 and V is TRBV2; the D is unclear. V lost 6 bases and J lost 0, with 11 bases in between. Germline CDR1 and CDR2: SNHLY and FYNNEI. CDR3 length: 15 amino acids. DNA for the CDR3: TGTGCCAGCAGAGAGGCGGCCGCGAACACCGGGGAGCTGTTTTTT. It yields the protein CASREAAANTGELFF.

The V gene is TRBV18, the J gene TRBJ1-4; TRBD1 matches 7 bases. Germline CDR1 KGHSH, CDR2 LQKENI. Trimming removed 2 bases from V and 4 bases from J; junction bases left unmatched: 4. CDR3 length: 15 residues. CDR3 DNA: TGTGCCAGCTCACCAAAGGGACAGTTTAATGAAAAACTGTTTTTT. This gives the protein CASSPKGQFNEKLFF.

This chain uses TRBV28 with TRBJ1-5, with TRBD1 matching 8 bases. The CDR3 has 15 residues. Germline V gene sequence: CDR1 MDHEN, CDR2 SYDVKM. V was pared by 2 bases and J by 2 bases, with 2 bases of the junction left unmatched. CDR3 in amino acids: CASSLQGAGNQPQHF. Here the CDR3 DNA reads TGTGCCAGCAGTTTACAGGGGGCAGGCAATCAGCCCCAGCATTTT.

The chain carries TRBV27 and TRBJ1-4; tentative D call: TRBD1 (5 bases). This CDR3 region has 12 residues. Trimming left V 5 bases short and J 14 bases short, with 15 bases between. Germline-derived CDR1 and CDR2 are MNHEY and SMNVEV (reference sequence). The CDR3 is CASSPGTGRLFF. In DNA, the CDR3 is TGTGCCAGCAGTCCCGGGACCGGCCGGCTGTTTTTT.

The chain recombines TRBV18 with TRBJ1-6, with D possibly TRBD1 on 6 matching bases. V lost 5 bases and J 0 bases, leaving 11 bases between the germline ends. The CDR3 totals 16 residues. Germline CDR1 and CDR2: KGHSH and LQKENI. The CDR3: CASSSGQNSYNSPLHF. Here the CDR3 DNA reads TGTGCCAGCTCATCCGGACAGAACTCCTATAATTCACCCCTCCACTTT.

This rearrangement joins TRBV5-1 to TRBJ1-2; 8 nucleotides line up with TRBD1. CDR3 length: 12 amino acids. Germline-derived CDR1 and CDR2 are SGHRS and YFSETQ. V lost 4 bases to trimming and J lost 9 bases; unmatched junction nucleotides: 5. In DNA, the CDR3 is TGCGCCAGCAGCCTACAGGGGGAGAGCTACACCTTC. Residues: CASSLQGESYTF.

The rearrangement joins TRBV7-2 to TRBJ2-3; D is uncertain. Per germline, CDR1 SGHTA and CDR2 FQGNSA. CDR3 length equals 11 residues. The germline V and J ends were trimmed by 6 bases and 3 bases, with 4 bases remaining between them. The CDR3 coding sequence is TGTGCCAGCAGGATGACAGATACGCAGTATTTT. Its protein is CASRMTDTQYF.

The chain couples TRBV29-1 to TRBJ2-2; D is uncertain. Germline CDR1 and CDR2: SQVTM and ANQGSEA. This CDR3 contains 16 residues. Trimming shortened V by 5 bases and J by 5 bases, and 21 bases separated the two germline ends. The CDR3 DNA is TGCAGCGTTCCCGGCGAGCGAATCGGTTCGACCGGGGAGCTGTTTTTT. Translation gives CSVPGERIGSTGELFF.

The chain has TRBV5-1 and TRBJ2-5; D tentatively fits TRBD1 or TRBD2 (7 bases each). Germline-derived CDR1 and CDR2 are SGHRS and YFSETQ. The CDR3 is 14 amino acids. With 4 bases removed from V and 4 bases from J, the gap between germline ends came to 14 bases. The CDR3 here is CASSQGGLGETQYF. CDR3 coding DNA: TGCGCCAGCAGCCAGGGGGGGCTGGGAGAGACCCAGTACTTC. The complete variable domain, with remaining parts taken from reference TRBV5-1 and TRBJ2-5, reads KAGVTQTPRYLIKTRGQQVTLSCSPISGHRSVSWYQQTPGQGLQFLFEYFSETQRNKGNFPGRFSGRQFSNSRSEMNVSTLELGDSALYLCASSQGGLGETQYFGPGTRLLVL.